These T cell receptor beta chains were read from a single sample in a study of OX40 agonist ivuxolimab in advanced cancers. TCRdb's table, derived via immunoSEQ multiplex PCR, lists solely in-frame clones and lacks some. The table includes more than 65,000 clones, more than 70% detected once. Material: CD4+ or CD8+ T cells sorted from blood, obtained in a trial of the OX40 agonist ivuxolimab. Receptor source: an adult with an advanced solid tumor such as melanoma, head and neck, liver or kidney cancer. Each CDR3 is given with its conserved first and last residue. D genes are given only for firm matches. For some rows the clone size is stated as once, few or many, or as a class when expanded; others skip it.

>TRBV7-9|TRBD1|few|TRBJ1-5|15
TGTGCCAGCAGCGGAGAGGGACAGGGAAGTCAGCCCCAGCATTTT
CASSGEGQGSQPQHF
>TRBV5-5|NA|few|TRBJ2-6|15
TGTGCCAGCACACTCAACCCTTCTGGGGCCAACGTCCTGACTTTC
CASTLNPSGANVLTF
>TRBV30|NA|few|TRBJ2-7|12
TGTGCCTGGAGTGGGTGGGGGGACGAGCAGTACTTC
CAWSGWGDEQYF
>TRBV5-1|TRBD2|NA|TRBJ2-7|16
TGCGCCAGCAGCTTGGTAGCGGGGGGTAGCTCCTACGAGCAGTACTTC
CASSLVAGGSSYEQYF
>TRBV4-1|NA|NA|TRBJ2-2|16
TGCGCCAGCAGCCAAACTACAACTAGAAACACCGGGGAGCTGTTTTTT
CASSQTTTRNTGELFF
>TRBV27|NA|few|TRBJ1-5|14
TGTGCCAGCAGAACCCTCCTGCCGGGGCAGCCCCAGCATTTT
CASRTLLPGQPQHF
>TRBV6-5|NA|NA|TRBJ1-5|15
TGTGCCAGCAGCCGAAACCGGGACAGCAATCAGCCCCAGCATTTT
CASSRNRDSNQPQHF
>TRBV30|TRBD1|NA|TRBJ1-1|14
TGTGCCTACCAGGACAGGTCGACGAACACTGAAGCTTTCTTT
CAYQDRSTNTEAFF
>TRBV4-1|TRBD2|NA|TRBJ2-1|19
TGCGCCAGCAGCCAAGGACGGGTAAGGGAGCGGGAGGTCTACAATGAGCAGTTCTTC
CASSQGRVREREVYNEQFF
>TRBV7-8|NA|NA|TRBJ1-3|15
TGTGCCAGCAGCCTTCGCGACAGGCCTGGAAACACCATATATTTT
CASSLRDRPGNTIYF
>TRBV5-1|NA|NA|TRBJ2-2|15
TGCGCCAGCAGCTTGGAAGCGACAGGCACCGGGGAGCTGTTTTTT
CASSLEATGTGELFF
>TRBV19|TRBD1|NA|TRBJ1-1|13
TGTGCCAGTCGGGGACAGGTGATTTCTGAAGCTTTCTTT
CASRGQVISEAFF
>TRBV27|NA|NA|TRBJ2-7|16
TGTGCCAGCAGTATCTCCCGCGTACAGGGTCCCTACGAGCAGTACTTC
CASSISRVQGPYEQYF
>TRBV11-2|NA|NA|TRBJ1-2|13
TGTGCCAGCAGCTTCGGGTGGGGAGATGGCTACACCTTC
CASSFGWGDGYTF
>TRBV10-3|NA|NA|TRBJ1-1|15
TGTGCCATCAGTGGGGGGACGAAGGTAGACACTGAAGCTTTCTTT
CAISGGTKVDTEAFF
>TRBV19|NA|few|TRBJ1-1|11
TGTGCCGGCCTCGTGGGCACTGAAGCTTTCTTT
CAGLVGTEAFF
>TRBV2|NA|NA|TRBJ2-1|12
TGTGCCAGCAGATCCCTTGTCAATGAGCAGTTCTTC
CASRSLVNEQFF
>TRBV5-1|NA|NA|TRBJ2-2|15
TGCGCCAGCAGGTCGGGGACCGTAAACACCGGGGAGCTGTTTTTT
CASRSGTVNTGELFF
>TRBV15|NA|NA|TRBJ2-1|18
TGTGCCACCAGCAGAGGAGGGGTCGGGCAGGGATGGGCCAATGAGCAGTTCTTC
CATSRGGVGQGWANEQFF
>TRBV5-4|NA|NA|TRBJ1-1|15
TGTGCCAGCAGCCCCTCCCGGGCGGGTGGCACTGAAGCTTTCTTT
CASSPSRAGGTEAFF
>TRBV11-1|NA|NA|TRBJ2-5|15
TGTGCCAGCAGCTATTTGTCCACCCCCCCGGGGGCCCAGTACTTC
CASSYLSTPPGAQYF
>TRBV6-1|NA|NA|TRBJ2-7|12
TGTGCCAGCAGCGGGGGTCATCGGGAGCAGTACTTC
CASSGGHREQYF
>TRBV19|TRBD1|few|TRBJ1-6|14
TGTGCCACTGCTGACAGGGGGCTTTCTTCACCCCTCCACTTT
CATADRGLSSPLHF
>TRBV29-1|NA|few|TRBJ1-1|13
TGCAGCGTTGTTAGGACCCTGAACACTGAAGCTTTCTTT
CSVVRTLNTEAFF
>TRBV7-6|TRBD2|once|TRBJ2-1|16
TGTGCCAGCAGCCTTAGGGGACTAGCGGGAGATAATGAGCAGTTCTTC
CASSLRGLAGDNEQFF
>TRBV28|NA|NA|TRBJ1-3|16
TGTGCCAGCAGTTTAGGTGGGGGGGGTCCTGGAAACACCATATATTTT
CASSLGGGGPGNTIYF
>TRBV7-2|NA|NA|TRBJ1-5|14
TGTGCCAGCACCGCAGCGAACTGGGGTCAGCCCCAGCATTTT
CASTAANWGQPQHF
>TRBV28|TRBD1|NA|TRBJ1-5|15
TGTGCCAGCAGTCTCGACAGGGGGGGCGGTCAGCCCCAGCATTTT
CASSLDRGGGQPQHF
>TRBV11-2|NA|NA|TRBJ2-5|14
TGTGCCAGCAGCACCCAGAGTCCGCAAGAGACCCAGTACTTC
CASSTQSPQETQYF
>TRBV5-1|TRBD1|NA|TRBJ2-7|12
TGCGCCAGCAGCCCCGGGGGCGGGACAGGGTACTTC
CASSPGGGTGYF
>TRBV5-6|TRBD1|NA|TRBJ2-5|14
TGTGCCAGCACCGCCGACAGGGCCAGAGAGACCCAGTACTTC
CASTADRARETQYF
>TRBV20-1|NA|NA|TRBJ2-1|11
TGCAGTGCTAGCTACTACAATGAGCAGTTCTTC
CSASYYNEQFF
>TRBV7-8|TRBD1|once|TRBJ1-2|16
TGTGCCAGCAGCTTAGGGGGACCAAGGACAGGTTATGGCTACACCTTC
CASSLGGPRTGYGYTF
>TRBV27|TRBD2|NA|TRBJ2-3|15
TGTGCCAGCAGGGCTAGCGGGAGGTGGGCAGATACGCAGTATTTT
CASRASGRWADTQYF
>TRBV28|NA|few|TRBJ2-7|16
TGTGCCAGCATCCCATCCGGGACTCGGCGTCCCTACGAGCAGTACTTC
CASIPSGTRRPYEQYF
>TRBV15|NA|NA|TRBJ1-1|14
TGTGCCACCAGCGGCACAGGCAGGGGCCCTGAAGCTTTCTTT
CATSGTGRGPEAFF
>TRBV19|TRBD1|NA|TRBJ1-6|16
TGTGCCAGTAGTCCCTCTCCGACAGGGAGCAATTCACCCCTCCACTTT
CASSPSPTGSNSPLHF
>TRBV29-1|NA|once|TRBJ2-5|14
TGCAGCGTGGTTCGGACGGAACTTCAAGAGACCCAGTACTTC
CSVVRTELQETQYF
>TRBV6-1|NA|NA|TRBJ1-5|11
TGTGCCACAAGACCGGACGTGCCCCAGCATTTT
CATRPDVPQHF
>TRBV2|NA|few|TRBJ1-3|15
TGTGCCAGCACTCAGGGACAAAGCTCTGGAAACACCATATATTTT
CASTQGQSSGNTIYF
>TRBV18|TRBD1|NA|TRBJ1-2|13
TGTGCCACCTCTCGGGACAGGGGGTATGGCTACACCTTC
CATSRDRGYGYTF
>TRBV28|NA|NA|TRBJ2-3|12
TGTGCCAGCAGTCCCCGAGGCCTCCGAGGGTATTTT
CASSPRGLRGYF
>TRBV11-2|TRBD1|NA|TRBJ1-4|15
TGTGCCAGCAGCCTCAGACAGGGGGCGGGGGAAAAACTGTTTTTT
CASSLRQGAGEKLFF
>TRBV9|NA|NA|TRBJ2-7|14
TGTGCCAGCAGCCCAACCGGGACTTCCATCGAGCAGTACTTC
CASSPTGTSIEQYF
>TRBV7-6|NA|NA|TRBJ1-5|14
TGTGCCAGCAGCCCGGCAAGGGGCAATCAGCCCCAGCATTTT
CASSPARGNQPQHF
>TRBV7-2|NA|NA|TRBJ2-7|14
TGTGCCAGCAGCTTAGGACAGATGGGCGACGAGCAGTACTTC
CASSLGQMGDEQYF
>TRBV5-1|NA|NA|TRBJ2-1|14
TGCGCCAGCAGCCCCGGGAGTGGCTACAATGAGCAGTTCTTC
CASSPGSGYNEQFF
>TRBV5-4|TRBD2|NA|TRBJ2-5|17
TGTGCCAGCAGCTTGTTCCTAGCGGGCAAGGCCCAAGAGACCCAGTACTTC
CASSLFLAGKAQETQYF
>TRBV4-1|TRBD1|NA|TRBJ1-2|14
TGCGCCAGCAGCCAAACACAGGGGGCGAAAGGCTACACCTTC
CASSQTQGAKGYTF
>TRBV6-6|NA|NA|TRBJ1-1|14
TGTGCCAGCAGTCCCCTCACAGCGTACACTGAAGCTTTCTTT
CASSPLTAYTEAFF
>TRBV9|TRBD1|NA|TRBJ1-4|16
TGTGCCAGCAGCGTAGGATGGGACAGCTTTAATGAAAAACTGTTTTTT
CASSVGWDSFNEKLFF
>TRBV5-1|NA|many|TRBJ1-2|12
TGCGCCAGCAGCTTGGAGGGGTTTGGCTACACCTTC
CASSLEGFGYTF
>TRBV25-1|NA|few|TRBJ2-3|15
TGTGCCAGCAGTACCACAGGGAATAGGGCAGATACGCAGTATTTT
CASSTTGNRADTQYF
>TRBV30|TRBD2|NA|TRBJ2-2|15
TGTGCCTGGAAGGCTAGCGGGAGGTTCGCCGGGGAGCTGTTTTTT
CAWKASGRFAGELFF
>TRBV6-1|NA|NA|TRBJ2-1|15
TGTGCCAGCAGTGCCATCTGGGGCTCCTACAATGAGCAGTTCTTC
CASSAIWGSYNEQFF
>TRBV28|NA|NA|TRBJ2-7|12
TGTGCCAGCAGTTCGAGCTCCTACGAGCAGTACTTC
CASSSSSYEQYF
>TRBV5-5|NA|NA|TRBJ2-1|15
TGTGCCAGCAGCCCCCCCAGGCAGGGGAACAATGAGCAGTTCTTC
CASSPPRQGNNEQFF